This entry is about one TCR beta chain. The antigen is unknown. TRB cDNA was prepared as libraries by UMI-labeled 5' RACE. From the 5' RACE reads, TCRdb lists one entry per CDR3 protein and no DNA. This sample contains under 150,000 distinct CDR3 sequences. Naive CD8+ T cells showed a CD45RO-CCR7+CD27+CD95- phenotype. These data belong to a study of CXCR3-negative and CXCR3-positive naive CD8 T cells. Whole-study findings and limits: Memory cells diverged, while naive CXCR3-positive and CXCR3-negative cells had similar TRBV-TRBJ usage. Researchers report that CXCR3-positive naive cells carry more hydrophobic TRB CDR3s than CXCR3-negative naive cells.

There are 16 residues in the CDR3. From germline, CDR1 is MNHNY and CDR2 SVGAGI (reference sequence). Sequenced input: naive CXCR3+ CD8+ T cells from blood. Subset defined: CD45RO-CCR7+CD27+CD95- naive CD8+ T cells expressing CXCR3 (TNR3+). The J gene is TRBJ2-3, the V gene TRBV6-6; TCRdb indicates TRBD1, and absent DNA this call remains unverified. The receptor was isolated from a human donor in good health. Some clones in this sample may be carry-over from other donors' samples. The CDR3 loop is CASSYPLGQGVDTQYF.